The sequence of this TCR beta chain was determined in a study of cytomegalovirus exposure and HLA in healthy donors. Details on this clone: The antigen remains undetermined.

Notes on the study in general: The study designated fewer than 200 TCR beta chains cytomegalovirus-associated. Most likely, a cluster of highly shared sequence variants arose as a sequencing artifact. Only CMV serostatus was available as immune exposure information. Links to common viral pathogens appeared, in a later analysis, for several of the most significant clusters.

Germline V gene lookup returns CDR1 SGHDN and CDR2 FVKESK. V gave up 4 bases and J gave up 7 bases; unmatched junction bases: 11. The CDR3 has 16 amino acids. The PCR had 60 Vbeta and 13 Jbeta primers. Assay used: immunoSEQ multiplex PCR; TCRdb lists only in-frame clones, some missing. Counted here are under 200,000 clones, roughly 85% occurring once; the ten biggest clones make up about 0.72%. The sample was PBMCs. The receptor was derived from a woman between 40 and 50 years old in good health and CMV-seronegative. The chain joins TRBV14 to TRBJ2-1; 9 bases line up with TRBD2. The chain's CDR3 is CASSPRGGGRGNEQFF. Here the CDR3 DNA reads TGTGCCAGCAGCCCTAGAGGGGGCGGGAGGGGGAATGAGCAGTTCTTC.